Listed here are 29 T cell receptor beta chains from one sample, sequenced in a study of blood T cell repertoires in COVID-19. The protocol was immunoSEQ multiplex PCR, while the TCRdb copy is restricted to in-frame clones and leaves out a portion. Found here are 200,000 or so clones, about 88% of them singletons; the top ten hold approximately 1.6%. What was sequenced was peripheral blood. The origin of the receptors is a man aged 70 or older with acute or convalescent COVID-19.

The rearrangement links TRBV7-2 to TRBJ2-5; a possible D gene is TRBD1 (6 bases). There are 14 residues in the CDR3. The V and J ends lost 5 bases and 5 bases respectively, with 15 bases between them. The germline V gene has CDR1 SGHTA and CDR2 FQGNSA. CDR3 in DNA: TGTGCCAGCAGCCAAGCAGGGGTGGTGGAGACCCAGTACTTC. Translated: CASSQAGVVETQYF.

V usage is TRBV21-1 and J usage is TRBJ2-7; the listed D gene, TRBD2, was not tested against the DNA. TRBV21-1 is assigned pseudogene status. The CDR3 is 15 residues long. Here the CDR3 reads CASSKVTSGFYEQYF. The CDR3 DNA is TGTGCCAGCAGCAAAGTGACTAGTGGGTTCTACGAGCAGTACTTC.

The CDR3 spells CASSLQGGNTGELFF. CDR3 coding DNA: TGTGCCAGCAGTTTACAGGGAGGTAACACCGGGGAGCTGTTTTTT. V and J are TRBV27 and TRBJ2-2; D may be TRBD2 (6 bases). Trimming removed 2 bases from V and 2 bases from J, with 9 bases in between. This CDR3 is built from 15 residues. Germline CDR1 MNHEY, CDR2 SMNVEV (reference sequence).

CDR3 nucleotide sequence: TGTGCCATCAGTGAGTCGGGCCAGAGCAATCAGCCCCAGCATTTT. The encoded protein is CAISESGQSNQPQHF. The genes are TRBV10-3 and TRBJ1-5; no reliable D call. The CDR3 totals 15 residues. Per germline, CDR1 ENHRY and CDR2 SYGVKD. With 0 bases removed from V and 1 base from J, the gap between germline ends came to 7 bases.

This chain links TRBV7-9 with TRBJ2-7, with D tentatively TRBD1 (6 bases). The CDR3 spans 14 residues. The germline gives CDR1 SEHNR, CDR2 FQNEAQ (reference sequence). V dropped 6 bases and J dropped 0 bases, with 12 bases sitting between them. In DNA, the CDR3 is TGTGCCAGCAGTTTTACAGGGAGCTCCTACGAGCAGTACTTC. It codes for CASSFTGSSYEQYF. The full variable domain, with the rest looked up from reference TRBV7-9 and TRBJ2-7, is DTGVSQNPRHKITKRGQNVTFRCDPISEHNRLYWYRQTLGQGPEFLTYFQNEAQLEKSRLLSDRFSAERPKGSFSTLEIQRTEQGDSAMYLCASSFTGSSYEQYFGPGTRLTVT.

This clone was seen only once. CDR3 sequence: CAITIQGTNEQFF. CDR3 DNA: TGTGCCATCACCATCCAGGGAACAAATGAGCAGTTCTTC. The chain recombines TRBV10-3 with TRBJ2-1; D may be TRBD1 (5 bases). The V end lost 7 bases, the J end lost 7 bases, and 14 bases lay between the germline ends. Germline V CDR1 and CDR2: ENHRY, SYGVKD. The length of the CDR3 is 13 residues.

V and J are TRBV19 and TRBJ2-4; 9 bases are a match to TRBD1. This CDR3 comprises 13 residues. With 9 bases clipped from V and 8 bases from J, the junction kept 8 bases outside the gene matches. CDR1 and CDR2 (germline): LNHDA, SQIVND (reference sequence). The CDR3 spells CASKDRGAYIQYF. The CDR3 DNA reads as TGTGCCAGCAAAGACAGGGGGGCATACATTCAGTACTTC.

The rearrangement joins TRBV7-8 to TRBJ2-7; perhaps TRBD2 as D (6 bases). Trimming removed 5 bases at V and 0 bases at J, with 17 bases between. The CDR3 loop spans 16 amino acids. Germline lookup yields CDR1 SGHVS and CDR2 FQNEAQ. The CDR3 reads CASSPQGTLSSYEQYF. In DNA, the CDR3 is TGTGCCAGCAGCCCTCAAGGGACTTTGAGCTCCTACGAGCAGTACTTC.

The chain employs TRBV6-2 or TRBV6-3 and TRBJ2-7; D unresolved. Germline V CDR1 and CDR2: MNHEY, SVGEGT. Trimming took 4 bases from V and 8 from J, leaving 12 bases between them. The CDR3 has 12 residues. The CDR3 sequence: CASSSPRLKQYF. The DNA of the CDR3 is TGTGCCAGCAGTTCCCCGCGGTTAAAGCAGTACTTC.

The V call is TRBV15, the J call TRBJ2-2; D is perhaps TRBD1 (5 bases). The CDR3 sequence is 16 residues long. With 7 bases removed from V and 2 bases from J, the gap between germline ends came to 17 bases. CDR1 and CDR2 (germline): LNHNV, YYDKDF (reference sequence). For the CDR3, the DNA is TGTGCCACCAACCCCGGGCCAGGGCAAAACACCGGGGAGCTGTTTTTT. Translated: CATNPGPGQNTGELFF.

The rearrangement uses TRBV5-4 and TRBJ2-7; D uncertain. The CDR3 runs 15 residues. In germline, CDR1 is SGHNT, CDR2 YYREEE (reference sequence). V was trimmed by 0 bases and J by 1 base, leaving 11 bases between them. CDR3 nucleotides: TGTGCCAGCAGCTTGGGGGCCATCGCGTCCTACGAGCAGTACTTC. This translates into CASSLGAIASYEQYF. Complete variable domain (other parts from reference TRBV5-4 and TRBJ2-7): ETGVTQSPTHLIKTRGQQVTLRCSSQSGHNTVSWYQQALGQGPQFIFQYYREEENGRGNFPPRFSGLQFPNYSSELNVNALELDDSALYLCASSLGAIASYEQYFGPGTRLTVT.

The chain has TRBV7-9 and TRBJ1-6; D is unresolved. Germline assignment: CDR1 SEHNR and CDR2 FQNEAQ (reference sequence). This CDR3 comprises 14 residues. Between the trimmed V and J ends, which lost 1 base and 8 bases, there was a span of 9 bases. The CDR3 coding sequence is TGTGCCAGCAGCTTAGTCGGGGTTGATTCACCCCTCCACTTT. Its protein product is CASSLVGVDSPLHF.

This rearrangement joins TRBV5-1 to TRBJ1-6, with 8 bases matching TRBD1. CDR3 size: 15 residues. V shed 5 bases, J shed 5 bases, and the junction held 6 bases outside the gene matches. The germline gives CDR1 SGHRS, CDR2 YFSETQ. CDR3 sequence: CASSRDRLNNSPLHF. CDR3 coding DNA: TGCGCCAGCAGTCGGGACAGGCTGAATAATTCACCCCTCCACTTT. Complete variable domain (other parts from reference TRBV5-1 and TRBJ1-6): KAGVTQTPRYLIKTRGQQVTLSCSPISGHRSVSWYQQTPGQGLQFLFEYFSETQRNKGNFPGRFSGRQFSNSRSEMNVSTLELGDSALYLCASSRDRLNNSPLHFGNGTRLTVT.

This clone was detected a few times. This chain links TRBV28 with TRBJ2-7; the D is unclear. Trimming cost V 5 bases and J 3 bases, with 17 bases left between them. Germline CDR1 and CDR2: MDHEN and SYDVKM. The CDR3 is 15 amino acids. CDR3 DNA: TGTGCCAGCAGTACGATCATCCTGCAACACTACGAGCAGTACTTC. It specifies CASSTIILQHYEQYF.

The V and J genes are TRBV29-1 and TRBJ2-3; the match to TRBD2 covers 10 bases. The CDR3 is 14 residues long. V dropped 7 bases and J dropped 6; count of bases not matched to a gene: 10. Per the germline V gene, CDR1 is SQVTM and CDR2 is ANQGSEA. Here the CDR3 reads CSASGRAGLDTQYF. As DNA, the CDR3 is TGCAGCGCCAGCGGGAGGGCCGGTCTGGATACGCAGTATTTT.

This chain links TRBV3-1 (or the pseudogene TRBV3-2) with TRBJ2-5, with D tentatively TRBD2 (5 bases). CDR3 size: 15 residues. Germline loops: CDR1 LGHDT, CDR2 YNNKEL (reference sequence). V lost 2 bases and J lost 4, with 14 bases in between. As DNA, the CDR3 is TGTGCCAGCAGCCAAAGTAGGCTAGCAGGAGAGACCCAGTACTTC. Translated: CASSQSRLAGETQYF.

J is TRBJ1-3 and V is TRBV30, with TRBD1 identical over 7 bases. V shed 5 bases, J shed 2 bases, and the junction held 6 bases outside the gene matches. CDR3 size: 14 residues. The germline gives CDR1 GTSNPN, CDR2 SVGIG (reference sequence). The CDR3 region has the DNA TGTGCCTGGGGTACAGGGGACCCTGGAAACACCATATATTTT. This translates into CAWGTGDPGNTIYF.

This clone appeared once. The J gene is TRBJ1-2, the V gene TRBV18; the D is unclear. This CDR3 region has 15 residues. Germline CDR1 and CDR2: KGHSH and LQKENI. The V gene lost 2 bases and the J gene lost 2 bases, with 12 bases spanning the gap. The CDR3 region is CASSPTREFNYGYTF. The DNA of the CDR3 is TGTGCCAGCTCACCAACTCGGGAGTTCAACTATGGCTACACCTTC.

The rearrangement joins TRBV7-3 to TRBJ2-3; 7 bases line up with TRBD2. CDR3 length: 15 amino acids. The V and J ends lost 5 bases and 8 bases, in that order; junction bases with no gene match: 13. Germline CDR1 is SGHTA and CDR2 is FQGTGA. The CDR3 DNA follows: TGTGCCAGCAGCCCCTCCGCCCCAGGGAGGGGTACGCAGTATTTT. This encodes CASSPSAPGRGTQYF.

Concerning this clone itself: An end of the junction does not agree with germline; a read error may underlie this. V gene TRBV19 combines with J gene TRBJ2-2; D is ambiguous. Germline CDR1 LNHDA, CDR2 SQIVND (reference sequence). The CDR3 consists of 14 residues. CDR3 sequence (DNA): TGTGCCAGTAGGATAGACTCCTTCACCGGGGAGCTGTTTTTT. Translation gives CASRIDSFTGELFF. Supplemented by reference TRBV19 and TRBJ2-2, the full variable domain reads DGGITQSPKYLFRKEGQNVTLSCEQNLNHDAMYWYRQDPGQGLRLIYYSQIVNDFQKGDIAEGYSVSREKKESFPLTVTSAQKNPTAFYLCASRIDSFTGELFFGEGSRLTVL.

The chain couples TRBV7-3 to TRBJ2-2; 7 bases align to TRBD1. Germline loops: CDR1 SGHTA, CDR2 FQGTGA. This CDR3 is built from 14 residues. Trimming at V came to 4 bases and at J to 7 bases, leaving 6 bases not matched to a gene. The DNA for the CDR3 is TGTGCCAGCAGCTATAACCGGGACAGCGGGGAGCTGTTTTTT. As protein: CASSYNRDSGELFF.

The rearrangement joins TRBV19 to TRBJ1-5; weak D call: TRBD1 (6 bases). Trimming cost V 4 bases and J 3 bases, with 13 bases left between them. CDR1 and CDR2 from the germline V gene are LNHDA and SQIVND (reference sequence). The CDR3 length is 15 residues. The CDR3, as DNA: TGTGCCAGTAGTAGGGAGGGGGTGGTCAATCAGCCCCAGCATTTT. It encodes CASSREGVVNQPQHF.

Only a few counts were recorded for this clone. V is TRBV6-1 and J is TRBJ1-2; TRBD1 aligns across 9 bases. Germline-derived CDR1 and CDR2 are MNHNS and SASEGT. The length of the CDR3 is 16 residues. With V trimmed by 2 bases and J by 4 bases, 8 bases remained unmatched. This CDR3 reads CASSEIGTGPGYGYTF. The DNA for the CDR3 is TGTGCCAGCAGTGAAATTGGGACAGGGCCCGGCTATGGCTACACCTTC.

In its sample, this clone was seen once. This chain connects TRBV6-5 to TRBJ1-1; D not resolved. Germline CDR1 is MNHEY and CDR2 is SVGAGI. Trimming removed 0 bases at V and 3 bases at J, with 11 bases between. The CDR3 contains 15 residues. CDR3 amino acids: CASSYSVAGDTEAFF. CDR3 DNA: TGTGCCAGCAGTTACTCGGTGGCTGGAGACACTGAAGCTTTCTTT.

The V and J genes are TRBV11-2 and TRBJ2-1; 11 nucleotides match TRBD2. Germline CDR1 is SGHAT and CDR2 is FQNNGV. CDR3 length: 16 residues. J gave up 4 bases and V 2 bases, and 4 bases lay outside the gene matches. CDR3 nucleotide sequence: TGTGCCAGCAGCTTATTTGGACTAGCGGGTTACAATGAGCAGTTCTTC. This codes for CASSLFGLAGYNEQFF.

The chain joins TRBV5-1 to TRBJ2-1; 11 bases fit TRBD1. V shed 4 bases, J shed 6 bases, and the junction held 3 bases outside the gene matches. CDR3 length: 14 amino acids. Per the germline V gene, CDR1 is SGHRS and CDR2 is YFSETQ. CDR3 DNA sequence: TGCGCCAGCAGCGGACAGGGGGCGCGCAATGAGCAGTTCTTC. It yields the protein CASSGQGARNEQFF. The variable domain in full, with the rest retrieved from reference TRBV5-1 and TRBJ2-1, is KAGVTQTPRYLIKTRGQQVTLSCSPISGHRSVSWYQQTPGQGLQFLFEYFSETQRNKGNFPGRFSGRQFSNSRSEMNVSTLELGDSALYLCASSGQGARNEQFFGPGTRLTVL.

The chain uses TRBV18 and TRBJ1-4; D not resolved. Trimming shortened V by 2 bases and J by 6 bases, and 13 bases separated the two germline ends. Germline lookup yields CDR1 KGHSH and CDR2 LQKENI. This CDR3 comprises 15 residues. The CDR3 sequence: CASSPARLPDEKLFF. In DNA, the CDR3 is TGTGCCAGCTCACCAGCTCGACTACCGGATGAAAAACTGTTTTTT.

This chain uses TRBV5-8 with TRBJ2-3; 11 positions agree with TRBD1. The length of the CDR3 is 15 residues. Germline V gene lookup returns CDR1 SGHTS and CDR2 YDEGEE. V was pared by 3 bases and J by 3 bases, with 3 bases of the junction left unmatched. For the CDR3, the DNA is TGTGCCAGCAGCTCCCGGGACAGGGGGACAGATACGCAGTATTTT. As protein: CASSSRDRGTDTQYF.

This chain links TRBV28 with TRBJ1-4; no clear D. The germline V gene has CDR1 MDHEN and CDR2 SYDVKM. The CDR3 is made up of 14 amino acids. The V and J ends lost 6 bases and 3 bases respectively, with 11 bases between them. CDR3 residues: CASRVAPANEKLFF. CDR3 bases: TGTGCCAGCAGGGTGGCCCCCGCTAATGAAAAACTGTTTTTT.